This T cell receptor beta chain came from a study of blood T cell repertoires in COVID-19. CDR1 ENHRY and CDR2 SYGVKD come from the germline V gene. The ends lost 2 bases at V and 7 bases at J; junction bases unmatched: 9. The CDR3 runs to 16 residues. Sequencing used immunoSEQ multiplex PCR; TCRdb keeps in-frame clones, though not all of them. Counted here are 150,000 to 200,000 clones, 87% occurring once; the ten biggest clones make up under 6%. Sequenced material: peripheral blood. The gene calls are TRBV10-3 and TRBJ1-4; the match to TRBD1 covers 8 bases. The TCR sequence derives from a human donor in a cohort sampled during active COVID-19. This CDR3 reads CAISEPAGGRVEKLFF. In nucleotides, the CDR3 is TGTGCCATCAGTGAGCCCGCAGGGGGCCGGGTTGAAAAACTGTTTTTT.